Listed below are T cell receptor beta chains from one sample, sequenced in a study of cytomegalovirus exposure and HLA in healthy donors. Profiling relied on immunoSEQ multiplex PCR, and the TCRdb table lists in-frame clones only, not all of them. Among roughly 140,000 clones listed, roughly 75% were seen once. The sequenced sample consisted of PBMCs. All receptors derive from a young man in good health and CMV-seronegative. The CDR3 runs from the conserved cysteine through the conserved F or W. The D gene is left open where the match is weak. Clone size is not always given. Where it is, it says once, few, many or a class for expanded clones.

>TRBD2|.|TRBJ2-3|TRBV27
TGTGCCAGCAGAAGCTTGACTAGCGGGAGTACAGATACGCAGTATTTT
CASRSLTSGSTDTQYF
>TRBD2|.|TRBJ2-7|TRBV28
TGTGCCAGCACCTCGGGTGGGGGGGACTCCTACGAGCAGTACTTC
CASTSGGGDSYEQYF
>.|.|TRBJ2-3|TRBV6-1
TGTGCCAGCGCGTCGGCAGATACGCAGTATTTT
CASASADTQYF
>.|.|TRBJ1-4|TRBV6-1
TGTGCCAGCAGTGAAGTCCCTCTTGGGGCAGGGTTATTGGCCTATAATGAAAAACTGTTTTTT
CASSEVPLGAGLLAYNEKLFF
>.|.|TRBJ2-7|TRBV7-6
TGTGCCAGCAGCTTAGCGGGCTCGGGGTACGAGCAGTACTTC
CASSLAGSGYEQYF
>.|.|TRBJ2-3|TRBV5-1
TGCGCCAGCAGCTTGGTATCCAACCGGGTCTTCGGTTTCGATACGCAGTATTTT
CASSLVSNRVFGFDTQYF
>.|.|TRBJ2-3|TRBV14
TGTGCCAGCAGCCTAGGACTCACAGATACGCAGTATTTT
CASSLGLTDTQYF
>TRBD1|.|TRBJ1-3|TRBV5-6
TGTGCCAGCAGCTCGGGGGACAGGAGCTCTGGAAACACCATATATTTT
CASSSGDRSSGNTIYF
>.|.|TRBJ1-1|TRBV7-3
TGTGCCAGCAGCCTCGGTGGGGCTGCGAAGAACACTGAAGCTTTCTTT
CASSLGGAAKNTEAFF
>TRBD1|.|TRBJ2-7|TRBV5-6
TGTGCCAGCAGCCGTGGACAGGGGTCAAGCTCCTACGAGCAGTACTTC
CASSRGQGSSSYEQYF
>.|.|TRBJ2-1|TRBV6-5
TGTGCCAGCAGTTACGGGGCGGGGGCCTCCTACAATGAGCAGTTCTTC
CASSYGAGASYNEQFF
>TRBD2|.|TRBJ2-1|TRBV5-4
TGTGCCAGCAGCTTGGCCTTAGCGGGAGGGCCAGGGGAGCAGTTCTTC
CASSLALAGGPGEQFF
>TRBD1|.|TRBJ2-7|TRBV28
TGTGCCAGCACCTCGGACAGGGCCTACTACGAGCAGTACTTC
CASTSDRAYYEQYF
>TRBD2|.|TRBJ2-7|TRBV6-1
TGTGCCAGCAGTGTTGGGGCTAGCGGGGATTACGAGCAGTACTTC
CASSVGASGDYEQYF
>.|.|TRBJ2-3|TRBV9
TGTGCCAGCAGCCACGATTTTATGGCCAGCACAGATACGCAGTATTTT
CASSHDFMASTDTQYF
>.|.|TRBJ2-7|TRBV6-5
TGTGCCAGCAGTTTGACAGCCTCCTACGAGCAGTACTTC
CASSLTASYEQYF
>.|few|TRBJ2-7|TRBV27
TGTGCCAGCAGGGGGCCGGTCCTCAACGAGCAGTACTTC
CASRGPVLNEQYF
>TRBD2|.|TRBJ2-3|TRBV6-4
TGTGCCAGCAGTGACTCGGCTAGCGGGGGCACAGATACGCAGTATTTT
CASSDSASGGTDTQYF
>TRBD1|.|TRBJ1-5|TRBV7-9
TGTGCCAGCAGCTTAGGGGGGACAGGGGGCACTAAGGACCCCCAGCATTTT
CASSLGGTGGTKDPQHF
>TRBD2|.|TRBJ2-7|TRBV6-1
TGTGCCAGCAGTAGACTAGCGGGGGACTCCTACGAGCAGTACTTC
CASSRLAGDSYEQYF
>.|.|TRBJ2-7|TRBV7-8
TGTGCCAGCAGCTTAGGAGCCGGGACTCGCGAGCAGTACTTC
CASSLGAGTREQYF
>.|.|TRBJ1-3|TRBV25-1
TGTGCCAGCAGTGGAACACAGCTCAGCTCTGGAAACACCATATATTTT
CASSGTQLSSGNTIYF
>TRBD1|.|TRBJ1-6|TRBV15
TGTGCCACCAACTCCAAGTCACAGGGGATCCTAGGGAATTCACCCCTCCACTTT
CATNSKSQGILGNSPLHF
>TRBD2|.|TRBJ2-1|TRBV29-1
TGCAGCGTTGAACCGGGACTAGCGGGGCCGATCGATGAGCAGTTCTTC
CSVEPGLAGPIDEQFF
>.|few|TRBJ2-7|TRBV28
TGTGCCAGCAGTTTATTTGGAGCGTCGAGCTCCTACGAGCAGTACTTC
CASSLFGASSSYEQYF
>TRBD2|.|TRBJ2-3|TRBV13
TGTGCCAGCAGCTGGACTAGAACAGATACGCAGTATTTT
CASSWTRTDTQYF